This T cell receptor beta chain was sequenced for a study of shared clonotypes between healthy human individuals. Germline V lookup: CDR1 SGHTA, CDR2 FQGNSA. With 5 bases clipped from V and 1 base from J, the junction kept 2 bases outside the gene matches. This CDR3 spans 15 amino acids. Splitting of each subset's genomic DNA was done evenly across several immunoSEQ plates. Study processing details: ImmunoSEQ junction-only sequences lacked quality scores, so their filtering differed. Assay used: immunoSEQ multiplex PCR; TCRdb lists only in-frame clones, some missing. The DNA was the basis for D and trimming; V, J and clone size are from that table. The sample holds more than 450,000 clones, more than 65% seen once.

The TCR comes from a woman in her forties in good health. Some clones in this sample may be carry-over from other donors' samples. This chain links TRBV7-2 with TRBJ2-3, with TRBD2 matching 11 bases. The sample taken for sequencing was PBMCs. The CDR3 DNA is TGTGCCAGCAGCGTGACTAGCGGGGGCACAGATACGCAGTATTTT. This gives the protein CASSVTSGGTDTQYF. Complete variable domain (other parts from reference TRBV7-2 and TRBJ2-3): GAGVSQSPSNKVTEKGKDVELRCDPISGHTALYWYRQSLGQGLEFLIYFQGNSAPDKSGLPSDRFSAERTGGSVSTLTIQRTQQEDSAVYLCASSVTSGGTDTQYFGPGTRLTVL.